What follows are 32 T cell receptor beta chains derived from one specimen sequenced in a study of cytomegalovirus exposure and HLA in healthy donors (dated by TCRdb to the late 2010s). The library was produced with the immunoSEQ multiplex PCR assay. The multiplex PCR relied on a mix of 60 forward primers for TCR Vbeta segments and 13 reverse primers for TCR Jbeta segments. TCRdb retrieved this table from immuneACCESS and kept in-frame rearrangements only. Not all clones are present; in checked studies, unresolved V genes account for under half, and no reason is known for the remainder. The table for this sample lists around 78,000 clones; about three quarters of them were counted only once. The ten largest account for under 1.2% of the sample. The specimen sequenced was PBMCs. All receptors derive from a male donor in good health and CMV-seronegative.

The chain employs TRBV30 and TRBJ2-1; 12 bases agree with TRBD2. J lost 6 bases, V lost 5 bases, and 5 bases had no gene match. Per germline, CDR1 GTSNPN and CDR2 SVGIG (reference sequence). This CDR3 comprises 14 residues. For the CDR3, the DNA is TGTGCCTGGCTAGCGGGAGGGCCTGGCAATGAGCAGTTCTTC. Its translation is CAWLAGGPGNEQFF. Full variable domain (rest looked up from reference TRBV30 and TRBJ2-1): SQTIHQWPATLVQPVGSPLSLECTVEGTSNPNLYWYRQAAGRGLQLLFYSVGIGQISSEVPQNLSASRPQDRQFILSSKKLLLSDSGFYLCAWLAGGPGNEQFFGPGTRLTVL.

This clone was seen a few times. The rearrangement links TRBV6-5 to TRBJ1-1, with 8 bases matching TRBD1. J lost 4 bases, V lost 5 bases, and 9 bases had no gene match. Looked up from germline, CDR1 is MNHEY and CDR2 is SVGAGI. This CDR3 has 15 amino acids. CDR3 coding DNA: TGTGCCAGCAGTAGAGGGGCAGGGGGCGTCACTGAAGCTTTCTTT. It codes for CASSRGAGGVTEAFF.

This clone is a singleton in its sample. In nucleotides, the CDR3 is TGTGCCAGCAGAAGGACTAGCGGACCCGTGGAGCAGTACTTC. Protein: CASRRTSGPVEQYF. This chain joins TRBV6-5 and TRBJ2-7; 10 bases map to TRBD2. V lost 6 bases, J lost 7 bases, and 9 bases stayed unmatched. Looked up from germline, CDR1 is MNHEY and CDR2 is SVGAGI. The CDR3 length is 14 residues.

The rearrangement links TRBV5-1 to TRBJ1-2, with D unclear. Germline V CDR1 and CDR2: SGHRS, YFSETQ. V lost 4 bases, J lost 8 bases, and 15 bases lay in between. There are 13 residues in the CDR3. CDR3 DNA: TGCGCCAGCAGCCGCGGGGAGGGAGAAGGCTACACCTTC. Protein sequence: CASSRGEGEGYTF.

There are a few counts of this clone. The V and J genes are TRBV28 and TRBJ1-5; TRBD1 is a possible D gene (5 bases). Germline assignment: CDR1 MDHEN and CDR2 SYDVKM. Trimming left V 5 bases short and J 4 bases short, with 12 bases between. CDR3 length: 14 amino acids. This CDR3 reads CASSLTAKNQPQHF. CDR3 nucleotide sequence: TGTGCCAGCAGTCTGACAGCAAAAAATCAGCCCCAGCATTTT.

J is TRBJ1-2 and V is TRBV7-6; a possible D gene is TRBD1 (6 bases). The CDR3 sequence is 14 residues long. V shed 5 bases and J shed 8 bases, with 18 bases lying between them. Per germline, CDR1 SGHVS and CDR2 FNYEAQ. CDR3 region: CASSPLPGTSGYTF. The CDR3 bases are TGTGCCAGCAGCCCACTACCCGGGACATCCGGCTACACCTTC.

This chain links TRBV18 with TRBJ1-6, with D perhaps TRBD1 (6 bases). V was clipped by 3 bases and J by 9 bases, with 18 bases between them. Germline lookup yields CDR1 KGHSH and CDR2 LQKENI. This CDR3 comprises 16 residues. This chain's CDR3 is CASSPLDSSNSSPLHF. CDR3 nucleotides: TGTGCCAGCTCACCTCTGGACAGTTCCAATTCTTCACCCCTCCACTTT.

The chain is built from TRBV6-1 and TRBJ1-2; maybe TRBD1 (5 bases). The CDR3 consists of 11 residues. Germline V gives CDR1 MNHNS, CDR2 SASEGT. V lost 8 bases to trimming and J lost 5 bases, with 9 bases between them. This chain's CDR3 is CASGQGYGYTF. CDR3 coding DNA: TGTGCCAGCGGCCAGGGTTATGGCTACACCTTC.

This chain connects TRBV10-2 to TRBJ2-5; 7 bases match TRBD1. Gene TRBJ2-7 matches the end of the DNA better, so the J call may be wrong. The CDR3 has 15 amino acids. Germline V gene data show CDR1 as WSHSY and CDR2 as SAAADI. In DNA, the CDR3 is TGCGCCAGCAGCCAGGGACAGTTAATCTCCTACGAGCAGTACTTC. This codes for CASSQGQLISYEQYF.

V is TRBV7-2 and J is TRBJ2-5; 7 nucleotides agree with TRBD1. CDR3 size: 15 residues. Germline loops: CDR1 SGHTA, CDR2 FQGNSA. Trimming took 4 bases from V and 0 from J; bases not matched to a gene: 5. DNA of the CDR3: TGTGCCAGCAGCTGGGGACAGAGGTACCAAGAGACCCAGTACTTC. It specifies CASSWGQRYQETQYF.

V and J are TRBV11-2 and TRBJ2-3; D is perhaps TRBD2 (6 bases). The CDR3 is 16 residues long. Germline V CDR1 and CDR2: SGHAT, FQNNGV. The germline V and J ends were trimmed by 4 bases and 2 bases, with 16 bases remaining between them. The CDR3 loop is CASSSWGDGATDTQYF. For the CDR3, the DNA is TGTGCCAGCAGCTCCTGGGGGGACGGGGCCACAGATACGCAGTATTTT.

The rearrangement links TRBV25-1 to TRBJ1-1, with TRBD1 identical over 8 bases. Germline assignment: CDR1 MGHDK and CDR2 SYGVNS. Unmatched junction bases numbered 3, after V lost 6 bases and J lost 0 bases. CDR3 length: 14 residues. For the CDR3, the DNA is TGTGCCAGCAGGGGGACAGGATTGAACACTGAAGCTTTCTTT. It is translated as CASRGTGLNTEAFF.

The CDR3 is CASSSASGRGRPTDTQYF. CDR3 sequence (DNA): TGTGCCAGCAGCTCGGCCTCGGGCAGGGGCCGCCCCACAGATACGCAGTATTTT. The chain couples TRBV5-8 to TRBJ2-3, with D maybe TRBD1 (6 bases). V was cut by 3 bases and J by 2 bases, with 22 bases left in between. There are 18 residues in the CDR3. Germline CDR1 SGHTS, CDR2 YDEGEE.

V and J are TRBV2 and TRBJ1-2; 7 positions agree with TRBD1. J gave up 6 bases and V 6 bases, and 10 bases lay outside the gene matches. CDR1 is SNHLY and CDR2 is FYNNEI in the germline V gene. This CDR3 comprises 14 residues. CDR3 bases: TGTGCCAGCAGACCCACAGGGGAAAGGGATGGCTACACCTTC. It yields the protein CASRPTGERDGYTF.

The table lists this clone with a few counts. The J gene is TRBJ2-5, the V gene TRBV9; D is ambiguous. V was cut by 0 bases and J by 5 bases, with 14 bases left in between. The CDR3 totals 15 residues. CDR1 SGDLS and CDR2 YYNGEE come from the germline V gene. For the CDR3, the DNA is TGTGCCAGCAGCGTAGCGGCAGGCAATCTGGAGACCCAGTACTTC. The encoded protein is CASSVAAGNLETQYF.

The chain couples TRBV27 to TRBJ1-1, with 10 bases matching TRBD1. The junction had 8 bases not matched to a gene; V was cut back by 6 bases and J by 10 bases. Per germline, CDR1 MNHEY and CDR2 SMNVEV (reference sequence). This CDR3 contains 13 residues. CDR3 sequence: CASRPDRGRAAFF. CDR3 coding DNA: TGTGCCAGCAGACCAGACAGGGGGCGTGCAGCTTTCTTT.

This clone was seen once. The J gene is TRBJ2-7, the V gene TRBV5-1, with D possibly TRBD1 on 5 matching bases. V lost 0 bases, J lost 5 bases, and 18 bases lay in between. The CDR3 consists of 16 residues. From germline, CDR1 is SGHRS and CDR2 YFSETQ. The chain's CDR3 is CASSLGLGVSTHEQYF. The CDR3 DNA reads TGCGCCAGCAGCTTGGGGTTAGGGGTTAGCACCCACGAGCAGTACTTC.

Of note for this clone: At one end the junction does not follow the germline gene, possibly because of a read error. The J gene is TRBJ1-5, the V gene TRBV5-5; D perhaps matches TRBD1 (6 bases). Germline CDR1 reads SGHKS; CDR2 reads YYEKEE (reference sequence). The CDR3 loop spans 13 amino acids. Written as DNA, the CDR3 is TGTGCCAGCAGCCCGGACAGCAATCAGCCCCAGAATTTT. It yields the protein CASSPDSNQPQNF.

This clone was observed a handful of times. The genes are TRBV7-9 and TRBJ2-5; D is undetermined. Germline CDR1 SEHNR, CDR2 FQNEAQ (reference sequence). Trimming left V 2 bases short and J 4 bases short, with 14 bases between. The CDR3 has 15 residues. The CDR3 nucleotides are TGTGCCAGCAGCTTACCCCTAGGTAGAATAGAGACCCAGTACTTC. This codes for CASSLPLGRIETQYF.

This rearrangement joins TRBV10-2 to TRBJ2-5; TRBD1 is a possible D gene (5 bases). V was clipped by 6 bases and J by 2 bases, with 13 bases between them. This CDR3 spans 14 amino acids. CDR1 is WSHSY, CDR2 SAAADI, per germline. The CDR3 protein is CASSLSSGQETQYF. CDR3 in DNA: TGCGCCAGCAGCCTTTCATCAGGGCAAGAGACCCAGTACTTC.

This clone was observed once. The rearrangement links TRBV7-3 to TRBJ1-2, with 7 positions matching TRBD1. The CDR3 length is 13 residues. Germline CDR1 and CDR2: SGHTA and FQGTGA. Germline trimming cut 5 bases from V and 6 bases from J; bases unmatched to any gene: 6. The CDR3: CASSHDREDGYTF. The CDR3 DNA sequence: TGTGCCAGCAGCCATGACAGGGAGGATGGCTACACCTTC.

The gene calls are TRBV19 and TRBJ2-2; D is unclear. The CDR3 runs 13 residues. Trimming took off 4 bases at V and 3 bases at J, with 6 bases between the two ends. The V gene's germline CDR1 is LNHDA and CDR2 SQIVND (reference sequence). CDR3 DNA sequence: TGTGCCAGTAGTACTCGCGACACCGGGGAGCTGTTTTTT. Translating gives CASSTRDTGELFF.

The rearrangement uses TRBV12-5 and TRBJ1-2; no clear D. V lost 2 bases, J lost 5 bases, and 9 bases lay in between. Germline-derived CDR1 and CDR2 are LGHNT and FRNRAP. The CDR3 spans 13 residues. The CDR3 region is CASGLIGGYGYTF. The DNA of the CDR3 is TGTGCTAGTGGTTTGATCGGAGGATATGGCTACACCTTC.

The gene calls are TRBV11-2 and TRBJ2-7; 8 bases align to TRBD1. The germline CDR1 and CDR2 sequences are SGHAT and FQNNGV. This CDR3 contains 16 residues. Unmatched junction bases numbered 4, after V lost 0 bases and J lost 0 bases. CDR3 sequence reads: CASSLETGAISYEQYF. The CDR3 nucleotides read TGTGCCAGCAGCTTAGAGACAGGGGCGATCTCCTACGAGCAGTACTTC.

The V call is TRBV5-1, the J call TRBJ1-1; perhaps TRBD1 as D (5 bases). This CDR3 comprises 15 residues. Germline V gives CDR1 SGHRS, CDR2 YFSETQ. V lost 0 bases and J lost 7, with 16 bases in between. This chain's CDR3 is CASSLAVGSGGEAFF. CDR3 DNA sequence: TGCGCCAGCAGCTTGGCTGTCGGCTCCGGGGGTGAAGCTTTCTTT. Full variable domain (rest looked up from reference TRBV5-1 and TRBJ1-1): KAGVTQTPRYLIKTRGQQVTLSCSPISGHRSVSWYQQTPGQGLQFLFEYFSETQRNKGNFPGRFSGRQFSNSRSEMNVSTLELGDSALYLCASSLAVGSGGEAFFGQGTRLTVV.

The CDR3 spells CASTRDSSYEQYF. CDR3 in DNA: TGTGCCAGCACCCGGGACAGTAGTTACGAGCAGTACTTC. V gene TRBV2 combines with J gene TRBJ2-5; 7 bases line up with TRBD1. The J call may not be correct, given that the DNA end is closer to TRBJ2-7. Germline V gene data show CDR1 as SNHLY and CDR2 as FYNNEI. This CDR3 has 13 residues.

V gene TRBV5-1 combines with J gene TRBJ2-2; the match to TRBD1 covers 9 bases. Germline V gene data show CDR1 as SGHRS and CDR2 as YFSETQ. The CDR3 has 14 residues. The trim removed 4 bases at V and 5 bases at J, leaving 3 bases unmatched. In DNA, the CDR3 is TGCGCCAGCAGCCCAGGACAGGGGACCGGGGAGCTGTTTTTT. Its translation: CASSPGQGTGELFF.

The CDR3 bases are TGTGCCAGTTCCGGACAGGACTTCAATCAGCCCCAGCATTTT. Translated, it gives CASSGQDFNQPQHF. The genes are TRBV2 and TRBJ1-5; TRBD1 agrees at 7 bases. Germline V gene lookup returns CDR1 SNHLY and CDR2 FYNNEI. V lost 9 bases and J lost 3; bases outside the gene matches: 8. The CDR3 runs to 14 residues.

Concerning this clone itself: Distinct nucleotide sequences in the sample also encode this CDR3. J is TRBJ1-3 and V is TRBV18; 7 bases map to TRBD1. The CDR3 length is 15 residues. Germline loops: CDR1 KGHSH, CDR2 LQKENI. Trimming at V came to 1 base and at J to 2 bases, leaving 2 bases not matched to a gene. Written as DNA, the CDR3 is TGTGCCAGCTCACCACAGGGGGCGGCTGGAAACACCATATATTTT. Its translation is CASSPQGAAGNTIYF. Full variable domain (outside the CDR3, taken from reference TRBV18 and TRBJ1-3): NAGVMQNPRHLVRRRGQEARLRCSPMKGHSHVYWYRQLPEEGLKFMVYLQKENIIDESGMPKERFSAEFPKEGPSILRIQQVVRGDSAAYFCASSPQGAAGNTIYFGEGSWLTVV.

With regard to this clone: At one boundary the junction diverges from the germline segment, which might be a read error. This specimen includes other DNA sequences encoding the same CDR3. The genes are TRBV30 and TRBJ2-3; the D gene is possibly TRBD2 (5 bases). This CDR3 has 14 amino acids. Germline assignment: CDR1 GTSNPN and CDR2 SVGIG (reference sequence). CDR3 DNA: TGCGCCTTTAACTTGGGAGTAGTAACAGATACGCAGTATTTT. Translation gives CAFNLGVVTDTQYF.

V gene TRBV30 combines with J gene TRBJ1-3; 10 bases align to TRBD1. Germline CDR1 GTSNPN, CDR2 SVGIG (reference sequence). Germline trimming cut 8 bases from V and 4 bases from J; bases unmatched to any gene: 2. CDR3 length equals 12 residues. CDR3 DNA sequence: TGTGCCAGACAGGGGGCAGGAAACACCATATATTTT. It specifies CARQGAGNTIYF.

The rearrangement uses TRBV9 and TRBJ2-2; a possible D gene is TRBD2 (6 bases). This CDR3 comprises 15 residues. Trimming removed 4 bases at V and 5 bases at J, with 15 bases between. CDR1 is SGDLS, CDR2 YYNGEE, per germline. The CDR3 DNA reads TGTGCCAGCAGCACCCCGGGAGCGGGTACCGGGGAGCTGTTTTTT. Translation: CASSTPGAGTGELFF.